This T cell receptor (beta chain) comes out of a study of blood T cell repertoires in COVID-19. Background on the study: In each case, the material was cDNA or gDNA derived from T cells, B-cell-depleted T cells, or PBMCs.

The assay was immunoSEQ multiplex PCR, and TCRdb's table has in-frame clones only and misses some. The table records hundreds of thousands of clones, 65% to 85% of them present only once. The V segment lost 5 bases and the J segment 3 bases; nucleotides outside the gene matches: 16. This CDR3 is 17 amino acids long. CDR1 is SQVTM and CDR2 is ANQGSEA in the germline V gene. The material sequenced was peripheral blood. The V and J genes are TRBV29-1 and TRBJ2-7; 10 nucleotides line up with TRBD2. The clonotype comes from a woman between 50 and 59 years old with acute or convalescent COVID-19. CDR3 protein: CSVRGTGGASGSYEQYF. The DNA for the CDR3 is TGCAGCGTTCGGGGGACAGGTGGGGCTAGCGGGAGCTACGAGCAGTACTTC.